This paragraph reports one T cell receptor beta chain. Its matching antigen is unknown. These data come from a study of T cell responses to AZD1222 COVID-19 vaccine. General observations from the study: Among AZD1222 vaccinees, only 6 or 7 were seropositive at baseline. Regions left unmutated in variants are reportedly the target of nearly half of spike-specific TCRs.

Profiled with immunoSEQ multiplex PCR; TCRdb holds only in-frame clones, not every one. The sample lists tens of thousands of clones; about three quarters were seen once. This CDR3 region has 18 residues. The junction had 8 bases not matched to a gene; V was cut back by 4 bases and J by 0 bases. CDR1 is SGHNT, CDR2 YYREEE, per germline (reference sequence). The sequence was obtained from an adult in good health. The chain joins TRBV5-4 to TRBJ2-1; 12 bases are a match to TRBD2. The source material was peripheral blood, sampled on day 0 of AZD1222 vaccination. Here the CDR3 reads CASSARTSGASSYNEQFF. The CDR3 DNA sequence: TGTGCCAGCAGCGCAAGGACTAGCGGGGCTAGCTCCTACAATGAGCAGTTCTTC.